This T cell receptor beta chain was sequenced during a study of T cell repertoires in cytomegalovirus infection. Study-wide background: Public TCR beta signature analysis indicated the presence of both CMV infection and matching HLA type.

Whole-study results and caveats: HLA-C-restricted CMV clonotypes gave the most frequent clonotype in two of eight donors. Frequencies of public TCR beta families were cumulated, and this identified carriers of CMV plus the relevant HLA.

This clonotype was picked up many times. What it recognizes is unknown. MiXCR was run by TCRdb on the reads, yielding one entry per CDR3 protein. Of 200,000 to 300,000 distinct CDR3 sequences listed, roughly 9% are singletons. Germline V gene lookup returns CDR1 SQVTM and CDR2 ANQGSEA. CDR3 length: 12 residues. Trimming pared 7 bases from V and 5 bases from J, leaving 12 bases between. The receptor was derived from a human donor in good health (CMV status not recorded). Some clones in this sample may be carry-over from other donors' samples. The sample was PBMCs. The V and J genes are TRBV29-1 and TRBJ2-1; D could derive from TRBD1 or TRBD2 (5 bases each). CDR3 in amino acids: CSAGRADNEQFF. The CDR3 DNA is TGCAGCGCGGGGCGGGCCGACAATGAGCAGTTCTTC.